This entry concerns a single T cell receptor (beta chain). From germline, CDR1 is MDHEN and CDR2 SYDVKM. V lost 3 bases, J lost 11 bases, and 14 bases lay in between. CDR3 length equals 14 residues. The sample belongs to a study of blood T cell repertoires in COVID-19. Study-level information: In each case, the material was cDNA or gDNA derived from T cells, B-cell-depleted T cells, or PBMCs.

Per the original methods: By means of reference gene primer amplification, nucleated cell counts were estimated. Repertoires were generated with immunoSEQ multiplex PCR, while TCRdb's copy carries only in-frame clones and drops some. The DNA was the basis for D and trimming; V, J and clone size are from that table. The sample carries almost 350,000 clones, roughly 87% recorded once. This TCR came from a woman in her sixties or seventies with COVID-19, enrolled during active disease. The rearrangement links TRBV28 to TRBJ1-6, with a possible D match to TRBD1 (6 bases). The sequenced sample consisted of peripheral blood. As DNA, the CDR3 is TGTGCCAGCAGTTTGGCACAGGGTGGGCCACCCCTCCACTTT. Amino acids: CASSLAQGGPPLHF. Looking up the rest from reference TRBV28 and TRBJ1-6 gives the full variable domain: DVKVTQSSRYLVKRTGEKVFLECVQDMDHENMFWYRQDPGLGLRLIYFSYDVKMKEKGDIPEGYSVSREKKERFSLILESASTNQTSMYLCASSLAQGGPPLHFGNGTRLTVT.